The source of this TCR beta chain is a study of identical twins. MiXCR, run by TCRdb on the 5' RACE reads, gives a single entry per CDR3 protein. Of over 550,000 distinct CDR3 sequences listed, under 8.5% are singletons. Germline V gene lookup returns CDR1 SGHAT and CDR2 FQNNGV. The CDR3 has 13 residues. Between the trimmed V and J ends, which lost 5 bases and 5 bases, there was a span of 12 bases. Regarding the study as a whole: Zero-insertion analyses were open to partial confounding by invariant MAIT and iNKT cells. The same donors were not followed; conclusions instead depended on cross-sectional statistical analysis. Models underestimated out-of-frame TCR alpha sharing in monozygotic twins.

This clonotype showed up just a few times. Its antigen is unidentified. With no exceptions, donors were healthy Caucasians. The sample was also reused in another study, on yellow fever vaccine responses in identical twins.

The TCR sequence derives from a woman aged 18-30 years in good health. This rearrangement joins TRBV11-2 to TRBJ1-1, with D unclear. Sequenced sample: PBMCs. CDR3 sequence: CASSPPWETEAFF. The CDR3 DNA is TGTGCCAGCAGCCCCCCCTGGGAAACTGAAGCTTTCTTT. Together with reference TRBV11-2 and TRBJ1-1, the CDR3 gives the full variable domain: EAGVAQSPRYKIIEKRQSVAFWCNPISGHATLYWYQQILGQGPKLLIQFQNNGVVDDSQLPKDRFSAERLKGVDSTLKIQPAKLEDSAVYLCASSPPWETEAFFGQGTRLTVV.